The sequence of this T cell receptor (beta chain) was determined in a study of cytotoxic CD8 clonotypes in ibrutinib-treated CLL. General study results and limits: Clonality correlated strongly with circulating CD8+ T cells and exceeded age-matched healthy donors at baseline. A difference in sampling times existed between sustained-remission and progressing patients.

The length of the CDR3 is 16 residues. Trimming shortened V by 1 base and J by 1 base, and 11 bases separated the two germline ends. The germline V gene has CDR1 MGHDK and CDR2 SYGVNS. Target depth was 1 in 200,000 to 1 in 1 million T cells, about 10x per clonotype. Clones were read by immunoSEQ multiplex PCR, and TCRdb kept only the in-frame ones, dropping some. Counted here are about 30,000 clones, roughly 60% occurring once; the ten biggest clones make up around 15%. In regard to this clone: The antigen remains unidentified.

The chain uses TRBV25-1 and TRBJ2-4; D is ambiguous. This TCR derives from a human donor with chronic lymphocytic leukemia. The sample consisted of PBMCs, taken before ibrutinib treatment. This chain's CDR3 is CASSESGHLAKNIQYF. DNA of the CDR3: TGTGCCAGCAGTGAATCAGGCCACCTGGCCAAAAACATTCAGTACTTC.